This T cell receptor beta chain came from a study of T-cell reconstitution after alpha-beta-depleted transplantation in children. Study-level findings and limits: Hyperexpanded clones declined; after one year, newly produced T cells mostly supplied diversity. Several hundred expanded graft clones reportedly were the source of alpha-beta T cells about two months after transplant. Recipient T cells and thymic progenitors that survived were the source of the high TCRbeta diversity seen at day 60 in some patients.

This CDR3 has 20 residues. From germline, CDR1 is MNHEY and CDR2 SVGEGT. Trimming cost V 2 bases and J 0 bases, with 26 bases left between them. Regarding this clonotype: Its antigen remains unknown.

Using unique molecular identifiers, the investigators prepared the TCRbeta library. TCRdb fed the PCR reads into MiXCR, producing one record per CDR3 protein. Of around 190,000 distinct CDR3 sequences listed, approximately 6.9% were seen once; the top ten hold 5.5%. The sample here was PBMCs, taken before TCRalphabeta/CD19-depleted stem cell transplant. The clonotype comes from a boy between 2 and 10 years old with acute lymphoblastic leukemia, due to receive a stem cell transplant. This chain joins TRBV6-2 or TRBV6-3 and TRBJ2-7, with D perhaps matching TRBD1 or TRBD2 (6 bases each). The CDR3: CASSYGRADATGASSYEQYF. The CDR3 DNA follows: TGTGCCAGCAGTTACGGTCGCGCGGATGCTACGGGGGCTAGCTCCTACGAGCAGTACTTC.